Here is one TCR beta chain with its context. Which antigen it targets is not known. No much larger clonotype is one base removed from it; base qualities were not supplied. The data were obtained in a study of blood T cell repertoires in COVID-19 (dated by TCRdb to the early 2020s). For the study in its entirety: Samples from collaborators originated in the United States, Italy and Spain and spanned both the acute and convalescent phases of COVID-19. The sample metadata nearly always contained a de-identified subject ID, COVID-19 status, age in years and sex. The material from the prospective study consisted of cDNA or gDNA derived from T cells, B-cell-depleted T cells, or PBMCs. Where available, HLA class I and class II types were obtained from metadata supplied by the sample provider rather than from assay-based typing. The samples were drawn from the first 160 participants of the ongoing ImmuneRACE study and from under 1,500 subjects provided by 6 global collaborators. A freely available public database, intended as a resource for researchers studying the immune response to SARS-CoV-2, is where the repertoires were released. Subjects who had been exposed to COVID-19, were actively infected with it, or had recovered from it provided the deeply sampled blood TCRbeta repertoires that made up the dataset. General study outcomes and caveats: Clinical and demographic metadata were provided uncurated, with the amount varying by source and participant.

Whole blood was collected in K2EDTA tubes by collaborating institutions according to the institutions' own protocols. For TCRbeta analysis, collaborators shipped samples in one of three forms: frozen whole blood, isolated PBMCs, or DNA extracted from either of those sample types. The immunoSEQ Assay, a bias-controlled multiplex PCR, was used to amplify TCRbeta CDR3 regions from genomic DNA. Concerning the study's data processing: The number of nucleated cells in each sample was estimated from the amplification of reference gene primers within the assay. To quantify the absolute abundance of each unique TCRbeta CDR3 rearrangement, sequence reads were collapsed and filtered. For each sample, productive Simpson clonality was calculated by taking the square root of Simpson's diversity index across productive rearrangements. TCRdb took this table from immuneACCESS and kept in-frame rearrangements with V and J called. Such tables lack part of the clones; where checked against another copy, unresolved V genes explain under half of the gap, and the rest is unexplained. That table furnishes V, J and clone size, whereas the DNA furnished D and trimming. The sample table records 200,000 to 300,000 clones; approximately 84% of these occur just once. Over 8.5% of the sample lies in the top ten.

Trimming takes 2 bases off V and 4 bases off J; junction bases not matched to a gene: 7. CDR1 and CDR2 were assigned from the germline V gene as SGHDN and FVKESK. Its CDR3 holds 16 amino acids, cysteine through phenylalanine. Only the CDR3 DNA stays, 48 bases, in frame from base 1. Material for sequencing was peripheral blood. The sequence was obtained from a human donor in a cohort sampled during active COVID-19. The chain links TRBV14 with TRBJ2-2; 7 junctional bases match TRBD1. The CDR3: CASSQWTGVSTGELFF. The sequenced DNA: TGTGCCAGCAGCCAATGGACAGGAGTAAGCACCGGGGAGCTGTTTTTT. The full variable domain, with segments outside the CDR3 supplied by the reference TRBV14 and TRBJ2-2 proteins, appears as EAGVTQFPSHSVIEKGQTVTLRCDPISGHDNLYWYRRVMGKEIKFLLHFVKESKQDESGMPNNRFLAERTGGTYSTLKVQPAELEDSGVYFCASSQWTGVSTGELFFGEGSRLTVL.